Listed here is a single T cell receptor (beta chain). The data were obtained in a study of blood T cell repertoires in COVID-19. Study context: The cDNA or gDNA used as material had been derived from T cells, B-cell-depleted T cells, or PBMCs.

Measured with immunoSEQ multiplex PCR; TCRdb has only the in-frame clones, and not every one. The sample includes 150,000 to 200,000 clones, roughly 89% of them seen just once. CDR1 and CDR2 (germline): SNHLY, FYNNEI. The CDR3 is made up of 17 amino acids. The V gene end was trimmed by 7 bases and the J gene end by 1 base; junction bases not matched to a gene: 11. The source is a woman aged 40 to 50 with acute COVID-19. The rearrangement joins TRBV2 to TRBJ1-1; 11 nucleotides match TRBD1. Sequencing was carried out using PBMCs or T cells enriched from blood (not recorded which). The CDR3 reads CASTQSRDRGTNTEAFF. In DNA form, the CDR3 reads TGTGCCAGCACCCAATCCCGGGACAGGGGGACGAACACTGAAGCTTTCTTT.